This is a list of T cell receptor beta chains from one sample in a study of T-cell reconstitution after alpha-beta-depleted transplantation in children. In TCRdb, the PCR reads were re-called with MiXCR into one record per CDR3 protein. This sample has some 200,000 distinct CDR3 sequences; roughly 8.3% occur once, and the top ten carry roughly a third. Here the sequenced sample was PBMCs, mostly from graft donor cells, taken 360 days after TCRalphabeta/CD19-depleted stem cell transplant. These receptors were collected from a male patient aged 2-15 years who had a stem cell transplant for acute myeloid leukemia, so the T cells may come from the graft donor. Both conserved end residues are part of each CDR3. A D gene is named only where the DNA matches it firmly. Clone sizes are given selectively: once, few, many, or a class where the clone is expanded.

d_call	clone_size	cdr3_length	v_call	j_call	cdr3_nt	cdr3_aa
TRBD2	NA	15	TRBV20-1	TRBJ2-7	TGCAGTGCTCCCCTCACGACTAGCGGGAGGGGCGAGCAGTACTTC	CSAPLTTSGRGEQYF
TRBD1	many	14	TRBV12-3/TRBV12-4	TRBJ1-2	TGTGCCAGCAGACCTGGACAGGGGGCGCAGGGCTACACCTTC	CASRPGQGAQGYTF
TRBD2	many	16	TRBV12-3/TRBV12-4	TRBJ2-1	TGTGCCAGCAGTTTAGTCCCGGGGGGGTCGATCAATGAGCAGTTCTTC	CASSLVPGGSINEQFF
NA	many	14	TRBV12-3/TRBV12-4	TRBJ1-5	TGTGCCAGCAGTTCAAGCCGTGTAAATCAGCCCCAGCATTTT	CASSSSRVNQPQHF
TRBD1	few	15	TRBV7-8	TRBJ2-7	TGTGCCAGCAGCTTAGTCCGACAGGGGGATTACGAGCAGTACTTC	CASSLVRQGDYEQYF
TRBD1	few	13	TRBV20-1	TRBJ1-5	TGCAGTGCTAAAACAGGGGTCTTACAGCCCCAGCATTTT	CSAKTGVLQPQHF
NA	few	16	TRBV29-1	TRBJ2-5	TGCAGCGTTGGCCCCCCGAGCGGGCCCTCCCGAGAGACCCAGTACTTC	CSVGPPSGPSRETQYF
NA	NA	14	TRBV7-2	TRBJ1-1	TGTGCCAGCAGCTTAGCCTCCCCGGGGATGGAAGCTTTCTTT	CASSLASPGMEAFF
NA	many	13	TRBV6-2/TRBV6-3	TRBJ2-1	TGTGCCAGCAGCCCGGACTCCCACAATGAGCAGTTCTTC	CASSPDSHNEQFF
TRBD2	few	14	TRBV29-1	TRBJ2-1	TGCAGCGTTGCTGTCCTAGCGGGAAGGAATGAGCAGTTCTTC	CSVAVLAGRNEQFF
NA	many	12	TRBV7-8	TRBJ2-3	TGTGCCAGCTCCCCCTCGTTAGATACGCAGTATTTT	CASSPSLDTQYF
TRBD1	few	16	TRBV4-1	TRBJ1-6	TGCGCCAGCAGCCAAGAGGGACAGGGGGGGAATTCACCCCTCCACTTT	CASSQEGQGGNSPLHF
TRBD2	NA	17	TRBV7-9	TRBJ2-1	TGTGCCAGCAGCTTAGCGGGACTAGCGGGAGTAGCCAATGAGCAGTTCTTC	CASSLAGLAGVANEQFF
NA	NA	11	TRBV28	TRBJ1-5	TGTGCCAGCAGCTATCCCCAGCCCCAGCATTTT	CASSYPQPQHF
TRBD2	many	15	TRBV12-3/TRBV12-4	TRBJ2-1	TGTGCCAGCAGACCGGAAAGACTAGCGGGAGATGAGCAGTTCTTC	CASRPERLAGDEQFF
NA	few	16	TRBV6-5	TRBJ2-3	TGTGCCAGCAGTTACTCGGGGACTCTTAGCACAGATACGCAGTATTTT	CASSYSGTLSTDTQYF
NA	many	14	TRBV4-1	TRBJ1-1	TGCGCCAGCAGCCAAGTAGGGTCCCCCACTGAAGCTTTCTTT	CASSQVGSPTEAFF
TRBD2	NA	16	TRBV15	TRBJ2-1	TGTGCCACCAGCAGAGTGCGGGAGGCTATCTACAATGAGCAGTTCTTC	CATSRVREAIYNEQFF
TRBD2	many	17	TRBV5-1	TRBJ2-3	TGCGCCAGCAGCTTGACAGGGACTAGCGGTTCCACAGATACGCAGTATTTT	CASSLTGTSGSTDTQYF
TRBD1	many	13	TRBV25-1	TRBJ1-1	TGTGCCAGCGGACAGGGGGCTCACACTGAAGCTTTCTTT	CASGQGAHTEAFF
NA	NA	14	TRBV10-2	TRBJ2-3	TGCGCCAGCATACAGGACACCACCACAGATACGCAGTATTTT	CASIQDTTTDTQYF
NA	many	13	TRBV18	TRBJ1-1	TGTGCCAGCTCTCCTGCAGGGTACGCTGAAGCTTTCTTT	CASSPAGYAEAFF